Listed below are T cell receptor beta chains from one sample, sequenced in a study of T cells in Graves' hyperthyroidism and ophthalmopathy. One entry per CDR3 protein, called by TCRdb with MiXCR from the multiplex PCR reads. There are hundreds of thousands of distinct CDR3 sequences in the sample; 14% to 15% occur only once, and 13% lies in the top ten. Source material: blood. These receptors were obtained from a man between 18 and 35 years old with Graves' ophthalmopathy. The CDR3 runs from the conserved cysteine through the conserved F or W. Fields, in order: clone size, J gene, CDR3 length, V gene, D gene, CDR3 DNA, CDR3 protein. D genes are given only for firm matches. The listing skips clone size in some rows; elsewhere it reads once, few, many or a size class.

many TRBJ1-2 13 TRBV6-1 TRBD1 TGTGCCAGCAGCCAAACAGGGGTCTATGGCTACACCTTC CASSQTGVYGYTF
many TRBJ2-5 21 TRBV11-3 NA TGTGCCAGCAGCTTAGAGGGCGTGGGTCAGGTTGGGAGGCCCTACCAAGAGACCCAGTACTTC CASSLEGVGQVGRPYQETQYF
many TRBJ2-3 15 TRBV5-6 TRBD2 TGTGCCAGCAGCTTGCTAGCGGATGGAACAGATACGCAGTATTTT CASSLLADGTDTQYF
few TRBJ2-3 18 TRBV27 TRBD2 TGTGCCAGTACCCTACACGGGGCTAGCGGGAGGGTTGGAGATACGCAGTATTTT CASTLHGASGRVGDTQYF
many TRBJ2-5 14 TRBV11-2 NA TGTGCCAGCAGTTTCGACAGGACTCAAGAGACCCAGTACTTC CASSFDRTQETQYF
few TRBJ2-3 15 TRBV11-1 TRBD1 TGTGCCAGCAGCTTCTACAGGGGCAGCCCAGATACGCAGTATTTT CASSFYRGSPDTQYF
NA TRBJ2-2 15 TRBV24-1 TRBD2 TGTGCCACCAGTTCACCAGCGGGGTTGGCCGGGGAGCTGTTTTTT CATSSPAGLAGELFF
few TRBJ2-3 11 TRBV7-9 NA TGTGCTACCCAGAGCACAGATACGCAGTATTTT CATQSTDTQYF
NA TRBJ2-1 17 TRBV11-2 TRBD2 TGTGCCAGCAGCTTAGTAAGGCAGGGACTAGCGGGGGATGAGCAGTTCTTC CASSLVRQGLAGDEQFF
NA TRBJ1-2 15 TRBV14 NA TGTGCCAGCAGCCAAACAACGAAGGGGTTGGGCGGCTACACCTTC CASSQTTKGLGGYTF
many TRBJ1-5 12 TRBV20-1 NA TGCAGTGTTACGACATTGGGTCAGCCCCAGCATTTT CSVTTLGQPQHF
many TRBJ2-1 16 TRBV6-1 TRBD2 TGTGCCAGCAGAAGTAGCGGGCAAAGCTCCTACAATGAGCAGTTCTTC CASRSSGQSSYNEQFF
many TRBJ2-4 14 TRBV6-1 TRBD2 TGTGCCAGCACCGAGAGGAGGGCGGGGGACATTCAGTACTTC CASTERRAGDIQYF
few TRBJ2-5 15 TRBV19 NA TGTGCCAGTAGTATATTGGGCCCTCTTCAAGAGACCCAGTACTTC CASSILGPLQETQYF
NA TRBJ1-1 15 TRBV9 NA TGTGCCAGCAGCGTAGTGCGGGGTAGGAATACTGAAGCTTTCTTT CASSVVRGRNTEAFF
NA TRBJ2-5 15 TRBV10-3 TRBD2 TGTGCCATCAATCAAGCGGGAGGGCGTCAAGAGACCCAGTACTTC CAINQAGGRQETQYF
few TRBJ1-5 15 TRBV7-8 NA TGTGCCAGCAGCTTATATGACACCGTCAATCAGCCCCAGCATTTT CASSLYDTVNQPQHF
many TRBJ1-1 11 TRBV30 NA TGTGCCCGGGGAGTCCTCACTGAAGCTTTCTTT CARGVLTEAFF
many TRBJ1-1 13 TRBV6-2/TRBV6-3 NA TGTGCCAGCAGACGCGGCAGCTACACTGAAGCTTTCTTT CASRRGSYTEAFF
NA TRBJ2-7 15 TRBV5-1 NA TGCGCCAGCAGCTTAGTGGTTGAGGGGCCCTACGAGCAGTACTTC CASSLVVEGPYEQYF
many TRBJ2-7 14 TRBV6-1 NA TGTGCCAGCAGTGAAGTTACAGGAGGCTACGAGCAGTACTTC CASSEVTGGYEQYF
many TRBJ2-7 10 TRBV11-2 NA TGTGCCAGCGGACCCTACGAGCAGTACTTC CASGPYEQYF
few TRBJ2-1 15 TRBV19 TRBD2 TGTGCCAGTAGTATAGCAGCGGGGGGCTACAATGAGCAGTTCTTC CASSIAAGGYNEQFF
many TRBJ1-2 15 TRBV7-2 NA TGTGCCAGCAGCTTAGACGTGTCGGGGTACTATGGCTACACCTTC CASSLDVSGYYGYTF
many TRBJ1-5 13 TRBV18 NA TGTGCCAGCTCACCGGACAGAAATCAGCCCCAGCATTTT CASSPDRNQPQHF
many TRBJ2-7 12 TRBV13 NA TGTGCCAGCAGCTTGGGCGAGGGCGAGCAGTACTTC CASSLGEGEQYF
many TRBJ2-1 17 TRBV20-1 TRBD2 TGCAGTGCTTCCCCCACCAGACTAGCGGTGGTGAGGAATGAGCAGTTCTTC CSASPTRLAVVRNEQFF
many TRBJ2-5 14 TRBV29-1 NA TGCAGCGTTGAAGAGGCTAGCGCCCAAGAGACCCAGTACTTC CSVEEASAQETQYF
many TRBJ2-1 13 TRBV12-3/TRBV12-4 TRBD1 TGTGCCAGCAGTACGGGACAGAGCCATGAGCAGTTCTTC CASSTGQSHEQFF
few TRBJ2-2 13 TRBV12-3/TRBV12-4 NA TGTGCCAGCGGAGGACATTTCGTCGGGGAGCTGTTTTTT CASGGHFVGELFF
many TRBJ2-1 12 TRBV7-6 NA TGTGCCAGCAGCGGAGGACTGGGCGAGCAGTTCTTC CASSGGLGEQFF
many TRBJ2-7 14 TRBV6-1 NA TGTGCCAGCAGTGGGCCGTCGAGCTCCTACGAGCAGTACTTC CASSGPSSSYEQYF
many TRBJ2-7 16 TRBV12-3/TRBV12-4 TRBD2 TGTGCCAGCACCCCTCGTCCCCCGGGGAGGGGAAGTGAGCAGTACTTC CASTPRPPGRGSEQYF
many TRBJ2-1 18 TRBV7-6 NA TGTGCCAGCAGCTCCCGGGTTTATAGGGGAGAGCAATTTTGTGAGCAGTTCTTC CASSSRVYRGEQFCEQFF
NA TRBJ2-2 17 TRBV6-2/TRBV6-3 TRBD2 TGTGCCAGCAGCCCCCCCGAGGGACTAGCGGGAGCCGGGGAGCTGTTTTTT CASSPPEGLAGAGELFF
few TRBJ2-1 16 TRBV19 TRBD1 TGTGCCAGTAGTCGAATGGGGGGACAGGCGTACAATGAGCAGTTCTTC CASSRMGGQAYNEQFF
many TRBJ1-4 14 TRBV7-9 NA TGTGCCAGCAGACTACGGGACAAGCCTGAAAAACTGTTTTTT CASRLRDKPEKLFF
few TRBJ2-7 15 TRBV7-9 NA TGTGCCAGCAGCTTAGAGGGGGGCGGGGTCTACGAGCAGTACTTC CASSLEGGGVYEQYF
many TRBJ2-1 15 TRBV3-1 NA TGTGCCAGCAGCCAAGATTGGGCTGGAAGAAATGAGCAGTTCTTC CASSQDWAGRNEQFF
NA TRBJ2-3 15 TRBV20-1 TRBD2 TGCAGTGCTACGGGACTAGCGGGGAGCACAGATACGCAGTATTTT CSATGLAGSTDTQYF
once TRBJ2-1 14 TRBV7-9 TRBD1 TGTGCCAGCAGCTCTGGGACAGGGCCCCATGAGCAGTTCTTC CASSSGTGPHEQFF
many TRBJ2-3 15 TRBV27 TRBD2 TGTGCCAGCACCTCCGGGACTAGCGGGGCAGGCGGGCAGTATTTT CASTSGTSGAGGQYF
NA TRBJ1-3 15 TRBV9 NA TGTGCCAGCAGCGCCACAACAGGGACTGGAAACACCATATATTTT CASSATTGTGNTIYF
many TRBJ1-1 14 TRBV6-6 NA TGTGCCAGCAGTTTTCGCGAGACAGTCACTGAAGCTTTCTTT CASSFRETVTEAFF
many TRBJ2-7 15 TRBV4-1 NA TGCGCCAGCAGCCAAGAGGTCCGGGGGCGCACCGAGCAGTACTTC CASSQEVRGRTEQYF
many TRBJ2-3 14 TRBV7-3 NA TGTGCCAGCAGCTTAGTGGGGGCCACAGATACGCAGTATTTT CASSLVGATDTQYF
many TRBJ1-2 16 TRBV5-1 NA TGCGCCAGCAGCTCCCTACCCGGGGGCAACCACTATGACTACACCTTC CASSSLPGGNHYDYTF
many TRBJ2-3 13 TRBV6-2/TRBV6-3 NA TGTGCCAGCAGTTCCCAAGGCACAGATACGCAGTATTTT CASSSQGTDTQYF
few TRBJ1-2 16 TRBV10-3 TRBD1 TGTGCCATCAGTGATTCGGGGACAGGGGCCAACTATGGCTACACCTTC CAISDSGTGANYGYTF
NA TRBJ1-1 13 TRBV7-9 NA TGTGCCAGCAGCTCTGGGACATACACTGAAGCTTTCTTT CASSSGTYTEAFF
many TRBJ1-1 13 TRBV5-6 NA TGTGCCAGCAGCATCGACCTGAACACTGAAGCTTTCTTT CASSIDLNTEAFF
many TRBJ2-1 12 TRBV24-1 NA TGTGCCACCAGTGAAGGGGCATCTGAGCAGTTCTTC CATSEGASEQFF
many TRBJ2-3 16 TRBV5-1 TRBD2 TGCGCCAGCAGCAACTGGGGACTACTGACGGGAGATACGCAGTATTTT CASSNWGLLTGDTQYF
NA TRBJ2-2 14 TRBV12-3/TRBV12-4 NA TGTGCCAGCAACCTCGACCCTCGGGGCGGGGAGCTGTTTTTT CASNLDPRGGELFF
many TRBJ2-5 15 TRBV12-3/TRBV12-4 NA TGTGCCAGCAGTTTCGGGGGGCTAAGAGGGGAGACCCAGTACTTC CASSFGGLRGETQYF
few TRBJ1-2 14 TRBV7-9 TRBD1 TGTGCCAGCAGCCCCGGACAGGGGATCAGTGGCTACACCTTC CASSPGQGISGYTF
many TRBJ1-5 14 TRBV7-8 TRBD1 TGTGCCAGCAGCTGGGACAGGGACAATCAGCCCCAGCATTTT CASSWDRDNQPQHF